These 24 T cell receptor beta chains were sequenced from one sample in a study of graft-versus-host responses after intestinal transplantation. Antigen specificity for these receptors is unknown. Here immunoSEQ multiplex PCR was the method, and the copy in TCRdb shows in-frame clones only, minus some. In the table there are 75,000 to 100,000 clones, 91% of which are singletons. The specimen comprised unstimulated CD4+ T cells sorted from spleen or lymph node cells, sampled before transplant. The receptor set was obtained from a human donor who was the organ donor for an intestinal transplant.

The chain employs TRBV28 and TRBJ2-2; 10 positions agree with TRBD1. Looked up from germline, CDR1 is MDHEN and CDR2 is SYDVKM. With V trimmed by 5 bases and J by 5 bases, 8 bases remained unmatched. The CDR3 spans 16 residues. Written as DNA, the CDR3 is TGTGCCAGCAGTCTACCGGGACAGGGGCTAACCGGGGAGCTGTTTTTT. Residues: CASSLPGQGLTGELFF. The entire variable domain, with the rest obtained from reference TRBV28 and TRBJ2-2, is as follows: DVKVTQSSRYLVKRTGEKVFLECVQDMDHENMFWYRQDPGLGLRLIYFSYDVKMKEKGDIPEGYSVSREKKERFSLILESASTNQTSMYLCASSLPGQGLTGELFFGEGSRLTVL.

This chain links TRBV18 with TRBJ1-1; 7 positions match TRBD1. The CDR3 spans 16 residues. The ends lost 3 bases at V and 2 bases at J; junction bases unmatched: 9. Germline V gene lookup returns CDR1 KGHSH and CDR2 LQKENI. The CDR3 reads CASSPPRGQLNTEAFF. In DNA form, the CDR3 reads TGTGCCAGCTCACCCCCCCGGGGACAGCTAAACACTGAAGCTTTCTTT.

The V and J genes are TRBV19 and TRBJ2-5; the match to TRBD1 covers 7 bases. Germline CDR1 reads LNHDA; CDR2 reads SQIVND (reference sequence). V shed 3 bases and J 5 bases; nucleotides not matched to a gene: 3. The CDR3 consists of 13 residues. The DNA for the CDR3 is TGTGCCAGTAGTATTAGGGGGCGCGAGACCCAGTACTTC. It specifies CASSIRGRETQYF. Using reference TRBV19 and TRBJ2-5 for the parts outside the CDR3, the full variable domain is DGGITQSPKYLFRKEGQNVTLSCEQNLNHDAMYWYRQDPGQGLRLIYYSQIVNDFQKGDIAEGYSVSREKKESFPLTVTSAQKNPTAFYLCASSIRGRETQYFGPGTRLLVL.

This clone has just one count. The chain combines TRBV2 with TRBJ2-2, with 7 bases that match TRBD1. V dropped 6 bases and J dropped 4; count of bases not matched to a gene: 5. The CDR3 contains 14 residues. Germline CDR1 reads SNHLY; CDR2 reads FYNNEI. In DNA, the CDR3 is TGTGCCAGCAGGCGACAGGGATCCACCGGGGAGCTGTTTTTT. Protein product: CASRRQGSTGELFF.

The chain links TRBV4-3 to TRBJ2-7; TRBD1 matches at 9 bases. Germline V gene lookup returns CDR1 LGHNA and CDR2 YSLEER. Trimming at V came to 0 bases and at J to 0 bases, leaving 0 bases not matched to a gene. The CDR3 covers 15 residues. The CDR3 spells CASSQEGQGSYEQYF. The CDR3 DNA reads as TGCGCCAGCAGCCAAGAGGGACAGGGCTCCTACGAGCAGTACTTC.

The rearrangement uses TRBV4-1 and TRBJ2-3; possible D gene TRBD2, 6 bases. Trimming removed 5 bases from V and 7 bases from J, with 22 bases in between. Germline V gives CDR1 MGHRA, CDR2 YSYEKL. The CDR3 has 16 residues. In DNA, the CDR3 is TGCGCCAGCAGCAATCCACTAGCCCAGAAGGGAAATACGCAGTATTTT. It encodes CASSNPLAQKGNTQYF.

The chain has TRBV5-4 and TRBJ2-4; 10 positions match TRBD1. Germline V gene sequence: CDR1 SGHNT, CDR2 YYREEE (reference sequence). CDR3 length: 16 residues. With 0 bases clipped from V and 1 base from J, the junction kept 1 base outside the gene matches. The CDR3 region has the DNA TGTGCCAGCAGCTTGGAGGGACAGGGGGCCAAAAACATTCAGTACTTC. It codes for CASSLEGQGAKNIQYF.

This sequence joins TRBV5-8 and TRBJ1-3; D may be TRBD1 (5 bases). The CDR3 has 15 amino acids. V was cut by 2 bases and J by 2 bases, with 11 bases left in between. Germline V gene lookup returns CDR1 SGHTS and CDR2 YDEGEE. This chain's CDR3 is CASSFRDWAGNTIYF. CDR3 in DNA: TGTGCCAGCAGCTTCAGGGACTGGGCTGGAAACACCATATATTTT. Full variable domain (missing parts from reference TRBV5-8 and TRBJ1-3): EAGVTQSPTHLIKTRGQQATLRCSPISGHTSVYWYQQALGLGLQFLLWYDEGEERNRGNFPPRFSGRQFPNYSSELNVNALELEDSALYLCASSFRDWAGNTIYFGEGSWLTVV.

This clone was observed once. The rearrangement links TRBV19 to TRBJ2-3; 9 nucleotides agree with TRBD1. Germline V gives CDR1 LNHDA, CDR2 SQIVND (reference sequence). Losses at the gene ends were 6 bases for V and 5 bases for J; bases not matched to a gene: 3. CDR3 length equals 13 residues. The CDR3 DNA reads TGTGCCAGTAGCGGACAGGGGAGAGATACGCAGTATTTT. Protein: CASSGQGRDTQYF.

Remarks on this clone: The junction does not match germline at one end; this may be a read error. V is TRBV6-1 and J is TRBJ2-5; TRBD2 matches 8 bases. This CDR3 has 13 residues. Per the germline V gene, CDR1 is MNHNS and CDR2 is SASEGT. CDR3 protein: CASSERWTGGADF. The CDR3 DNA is TGTGCCAGCAGTGAAAGGTGGACGGGGGGGGCGGACTTC.

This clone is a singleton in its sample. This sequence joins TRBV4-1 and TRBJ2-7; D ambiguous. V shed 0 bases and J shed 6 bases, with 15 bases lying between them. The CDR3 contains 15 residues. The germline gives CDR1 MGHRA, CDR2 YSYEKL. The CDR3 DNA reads TGCGCCAGCAGCCAAGAAGAGTTTATTAGTCCCGAGCAGTACTTC. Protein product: CASSQEEFISPEQYF.

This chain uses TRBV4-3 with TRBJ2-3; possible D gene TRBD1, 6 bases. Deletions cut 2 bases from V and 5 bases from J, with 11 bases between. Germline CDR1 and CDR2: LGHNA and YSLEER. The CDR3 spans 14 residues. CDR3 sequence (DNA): TGCGCCAGCAGCCAACATCTACAGGGAGATACGCAGTATTTT. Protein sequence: CASSQHLQGDTQYF.

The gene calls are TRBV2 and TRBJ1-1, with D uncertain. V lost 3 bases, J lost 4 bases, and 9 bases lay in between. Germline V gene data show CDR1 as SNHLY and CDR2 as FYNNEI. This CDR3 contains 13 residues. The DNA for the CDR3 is TGTGCCAGCAGTGAGCCGACGGGCACTGAAGCTTTCTTT. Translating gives CASSEPTGTEAFF.

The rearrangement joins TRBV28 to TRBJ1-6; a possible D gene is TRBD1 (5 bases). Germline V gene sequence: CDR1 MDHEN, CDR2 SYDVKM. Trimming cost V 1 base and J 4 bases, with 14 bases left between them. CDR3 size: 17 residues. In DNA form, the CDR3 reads TGTGCCAGCAGTTTATCTCCACAAAAGGGGTATAATTCACCCCTCCACTTT. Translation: CASSLSPQKGYNSPLHF.

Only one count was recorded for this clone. The CDR3 here is CASSFRKSGNQPQHF. In DNA, the CDR3 is TGTGCCAGCAGCTTTCGTAAGAGCGGTAATCAGCCCCAGCATTTT. V gene TRBV7-6 combines with J gene TRBJ1-5; D call uncertain. Deletions cut 3 bases from V and 4 bases from J, with 13 bases between. CDR1 is SGHVS, CDR2 FNYEAQ, per germline. This CDR3 has 15 residues.

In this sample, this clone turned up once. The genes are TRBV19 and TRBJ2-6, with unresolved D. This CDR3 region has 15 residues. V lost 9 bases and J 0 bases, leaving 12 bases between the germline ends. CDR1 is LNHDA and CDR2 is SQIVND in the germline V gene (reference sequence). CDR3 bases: TGTGCCAGCTCCGTCCCCCGCTCTGGGGCCAACGTCCTGACTTTC. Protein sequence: CASSVPRSGANVLTF.

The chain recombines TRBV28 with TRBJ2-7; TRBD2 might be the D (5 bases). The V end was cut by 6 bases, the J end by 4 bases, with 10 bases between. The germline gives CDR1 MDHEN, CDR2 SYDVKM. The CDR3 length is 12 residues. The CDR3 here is CASRATRYEQYF. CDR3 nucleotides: TGTGCCAGCAGGGCCACTAGATACGAGCAGTACTTC.

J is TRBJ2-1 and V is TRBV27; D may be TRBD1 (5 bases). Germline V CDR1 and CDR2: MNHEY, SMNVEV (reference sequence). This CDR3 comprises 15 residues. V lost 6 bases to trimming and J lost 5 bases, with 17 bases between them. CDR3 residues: CASSQTGYLNNEQFF. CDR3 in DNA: TGTGCCAGCAGCCAAACAGGATACCTTAACAATGAGCAGTTCTTC.

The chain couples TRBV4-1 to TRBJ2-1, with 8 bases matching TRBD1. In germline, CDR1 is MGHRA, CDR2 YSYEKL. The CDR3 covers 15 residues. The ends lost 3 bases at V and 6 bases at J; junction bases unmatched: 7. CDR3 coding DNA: TGCGCCAGCAGCCATGGAGACAGGGGATCCAATGAGCAGTTCTTC. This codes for CASSHGDRGSNEQFF.

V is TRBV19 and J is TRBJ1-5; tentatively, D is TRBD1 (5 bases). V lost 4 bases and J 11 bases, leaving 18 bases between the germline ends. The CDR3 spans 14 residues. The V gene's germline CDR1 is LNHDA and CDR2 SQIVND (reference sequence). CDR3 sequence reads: CASSTETGVPAQHF. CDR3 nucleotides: TGTGCCAGTAGTACAGAAACGGGGGTTCCGGCCCAGCATTTT.

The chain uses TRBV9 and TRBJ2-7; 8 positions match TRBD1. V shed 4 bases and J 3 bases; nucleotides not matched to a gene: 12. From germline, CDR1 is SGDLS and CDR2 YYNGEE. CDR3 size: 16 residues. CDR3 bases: TGTGCCAGCAGCCCTCAGGGGGCCCCCTTCTTCTACGAGCAGTACTTC. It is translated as CASSPQGAPFFYEQYF.

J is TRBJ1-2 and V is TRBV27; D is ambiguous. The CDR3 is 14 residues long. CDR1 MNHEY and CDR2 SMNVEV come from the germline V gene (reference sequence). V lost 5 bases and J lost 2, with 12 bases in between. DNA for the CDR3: TGTGCCAGCAGTCTTACCGGACTAAACTATGGCTACACCTTC. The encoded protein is CASSLTGLNYGYTF.

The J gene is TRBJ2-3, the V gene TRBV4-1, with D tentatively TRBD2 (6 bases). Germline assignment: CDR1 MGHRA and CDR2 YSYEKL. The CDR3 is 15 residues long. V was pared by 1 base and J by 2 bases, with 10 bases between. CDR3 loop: CASSQVGTPTDTQYF. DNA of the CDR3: TGCGCCAGCAGCCAAGTAGGGACTCCCACAGATACGCAGTATTTT.

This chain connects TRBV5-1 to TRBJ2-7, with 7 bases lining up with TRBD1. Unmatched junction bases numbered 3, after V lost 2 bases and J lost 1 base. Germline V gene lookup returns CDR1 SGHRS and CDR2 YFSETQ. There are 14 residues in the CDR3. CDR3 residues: CASSFPGQSYEQYF. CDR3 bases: TGCGCCAGCAGCTTCCCGGGACAGTCCTACGAGCAGTACTTC.